These 27 T cell receptor beta chains were all obtained from the same sample, sequenced in a study of cytomegalovirus exposure and HLA in healthy donors (dated by TCRdb to about 2017). Library preparation was by the immunoSEQ multiplex PCR assay. For the multiplex PCR, a mixture combining 60 forward primers for TCR Vbeta segments and 13 reverse primers for TCR Jbeta segments was used. TCRdb carries this immuneACCESS record with in-frame sequences only. Its versions omit some clonotypes, under half of them owing to an unresolved V gene in the studies checked, with the rest unexplained. The sample table on file contains under 200,000 clones. Of the sample, approximately 0.8% falls within the top ten clones. The specimen sequenced was PBMCs. Receptors were obtained from a young woman in good health and CMV-seropositive.

On this clone itself: The germline gene is not matched at one end of the junction; a read error may be the cause. Different DNA sequences within this sample yield the same CDR3. This sequence joins TRBV7-9 and TRBJ1-2, with 7 bases fitting TRBD1. This CDR3 has 15 residues. CDR1 SEHNR and CDR2 FQNEAQ come from the germline V gene (reference sequence). CDR3 amino acids: CASIPDRVVDYGYTF. CDR3 DNA sequence: TGCGCCAGCATCCCCGACAGGGTGGTCGACTATGGCTACACCTTC. The entire variable domain, with the rest obtained from reference TRBV7-9 and TRBJ1-2, is as follows: DTGVSQNPRHKITKRGQNVTFRCDPISEHNRLYWYRQTLGQGPEFLTYFQNEAQLEKSRLLSDRFSAERPKGSFSTLEIQRTEQGDSAMYLCASIPDRVVDYGYTFGSGTRLTVV.

The chain recombines TRBV7-6 with TRBJ2-1, with no clear D. The CDR3 has 11 residues. Trimming shortened V by 4 bases and J by 12 bases, and 10 bases separated the two germline ends. Germline CDR1 and CDR2: SGHVS and FNYEAQ. CDR3 bases: TGTGCCAGCAGCTCGGGTAGCCGGCAGTTCTTC. Translating it yields CASSSGSRQFF.

V is TRBV7-8 and J is TRBJ1-1, with TRBD1 matching over 8 bases. Germline V lookup: CDR1 SGHVS, CDR2 FQNEAQ. The CDR3 covers 15 residues. CDR3 DNA sequence: TGTGCGAGCGGGGGGGGGACAGGTGTTTCGTCGGAAGCTTTCTTT. Translation: CASGGGTGVSSEAFF.

This sequence joins TRBV2 and TRBJ2-1, with a tentative D call TRBD1 (5 bases). The CDR3 is 13 amino acids. Germline-derived CDR1 and CDR2 are SNHLY and FYNNEI. V was cut by 7 bases and J by 5 bases, with 12 bases left in between. The CDR3 here is CASTGAPNNEQFF. The CDR3 DNA reads as TGTGCCAGCACTGGGGCTCCGAACAATGAGCAGTTCTTC.

The rearrangement joins TRBV29-1 to TRBJ1-1, with TRBD1 identical over 7 bases. The J segment lost 0 bases and the V segment lost 3 bases, leaving 1 base of the junction unmatched. This CDR3 spans 13 amino acids. Per germline, CDR1 SQVTM and CDR2 ANQGSEA. CDR3 bases: TGCAGCGTTGAGACAGGGTTGAACACTGAAGCTTTCTTT. It specifies CSVETGLNTEAFF.

The J gene is TRBJ2-7, the V gene TRBV7-9, with D perhaps matching TRBD1 (7 bases). The V end was cut by 3 bases, the J end by 2 bases, with 14 bases between. This CDR3 has 15 amino acids. Germline CDR1 reads SEHNR; CDR2 reads FQNEAQ (reference sequence). Written as DNA, the CDR3 is TGTGCCAGCAGCTTTACTAGCACAGGGGCCTACGAGCAGTACTTC. Encoded protein: CASSFTSTGAYEQYF.

The chain combines TRBV25-1 with TRBJ2-1, with D perhaps TRBD2 (5 bases). V was trimmed by 7 bases and J by 5 bases, leaving 15 bases between them. Looked up from germline, CDR1 is MGHDK and CDR2 is SYGVNS. The CDR3 is 14 amino acids. CDR3 nucleotide sequence: TGTGCCAGCACGCCCTCGACGGGAAACAATGAGCAGTTCTTC. It is translated as CASTPSTGNNEQFF. The entire variable domain, with the rest obtained from reference TRBV25-1 and TRBJ2-1, is as follows: EADIYQTPRYLVIGTGKKITLECSQTMGHDKMYWYQQDPGMELHLIHYSYGVNSTEKGDLSSESTVSRIRTEHFPLTLESARPSHTSQYLCASTPSTGNNEQFFGPGTRLTVL.

The rearrangement uses TRBV10-3 and TRBJ2-3; 11 positions agree with TRBD1. CDR1 ENHRY and CDR2 SYGVKD come from the germline V gene. With V trimmed by 3 bases and J by 6 bases, 8 bases remained unmatched. This CDR3 has 16 amino acids. CDR3 loop: CAISESGQGARDTQYF. The CDR3 DNA reads TGTGCCATCAGTGAATCTGGACAGGGGGCGCGGGATACGCAGTATTTT.

The chain employs TRBV5-1 and TRBJ2-6; perhaps TRBD2 as D (6 bases). Germline V gene data show CDR1 as SGHRS and CDR2 as YFSETQ. V shed 4 bases and J shed 0 bases, with 20 bases lying between them. The CDR3 is 19 residues long. The CDR3 DNA sequence: TGCGCCAGCAGCAAGAGGGATTTTGCCGGGAGCTCTGGGGCCAACGTCCTGACTTTC. Protein sequence: CASSKRDFAGSSGANVLTF.

Comments on this clone: Other DNA sequences from this sample encode an identical CDR3 as well. The V gene is TRBV5-1, the J gene TRBJ1-1; tentative D call: TRBD1 (5 bases). Germline CDR1 SGHRS, CDR2 YFSETQ. This CDR3 region has 14 residues. V shed 2 bases and J shed 0 bases, with 8 bases lying between them. CDR3 amino acids: CASSFDRVNTEAFF. CDR3 nucleotides: TGCGCCAGCAGCTTCGACAGAGTGAACACTGAAGCTTTCTTT.

The genes are TRBV4-2 and TRBJ2-2; D is undetermined. CDR3 length: 16 amino acids. The germline CDR1 and CDR2 sequences are LGHNA and YNFKEQ. V lost 0 bases to trimming and J lost 1 base, with 9 bases between them. CDR3 in amino acids: CASSQESHRNTGELFF. The CDR3 DNA reads TGTGCCAGCAGCCAAGAGAGTCACAGGAACACCGGGGAGCTGTTTTTT.

V and J are TRBV5-5 and TRBJ1-1; D may be TRBD1 (5 bases). The V gene's germline CDR1 is SGHKS and CDR2 YYEKEE (reference sequence). The CDR3 extends over 17 amino acids. Trimming removed 0 bases from V and 3 bases from J, with 18 bases in between. Written as DNA, the CDR3 is TGTGCCAGCAGCTTGGGAAGGGGCATAGGGAGGGACACTGAAGCTTTCTTT. Translation gives CASSLGRGIGRDTEAFF.

The V gene is TRBV6-5, the J gene TRBJ1-2; D unresolved. V dropped 7 bases and J dropped 4 bases, with 13 bases sitting between them. Germline loops: CDR1 MNHEY, CDR2 SVGAGI. The CDR3 runs to 13 residues. The CDR3 DNA follows: TGTGCCAGCATGTCAGGCTCCGGCTATGGCTACACCTTC. Its translation: CASMSGSGYGYTF.

The chain uses TRBV7-3 and TRBJ1-1, with D possibly being TRBD1 (6 bases). Germline V gene sequence: CDR1 SGHTA, CDR2 FQGTGA. Trimming left V 5 bases short and J 1 base short, with 14 bases between. The CDR3 loop spans 15 amino acids. The DNA of the CDR3 is TGTGCCAGCAGCGCCTCCGGGACACCGAACACTGAAGCTTTCTTT. Its translation: CASSASGTPNTEAFF. The full variable domain, rest sourced from reference TRBV7-3 and TRBJ1-1, is GAGVSQTPSNKVTEKGKYVELRCDPISGHTALYWYRQSLGQGPEFLIYFQGTGAADDSGLPNDRFFAVRPEGSVSTLKIQRTERGDSAVYLCASSASGTPNTEAFFGQGTRLTVV.

The rearrangement uses TRBV6-5 and TRBJ1-2; perhaps TRBD1 as D (5 bases). There are 13 residues in the CDR3. The ends were cut back, 6 bases at V and 4 bases at J, with 12 bases in the middle. Germline CDR1 is MNHEY and CDR2 is SVGAGI. CDR3 residues: CASRPGTVYGYTF. CDR3 in DNA: TGTGCCAGCAGGCCCGGGACTGTCTATGGCTACACCTTC.

V is TRBV30 and J is TRBJ1-3; 7 bases map to TRBD1. Germline assignment: CDR1 GTSNPN and CDR2 SVGIG (reference sequence). The CDR3 is made up of 14 amino acids. After removal of 7 bases from V and 3 bases from J, the junction contained 9 bases not matched to a gene. CDR3 DNA sequence: TGTGCCTATACAAGGGGGCCGGGTGGAAACACCATATATTTT. Translated: CAYTRGPGGNTIYF.

The V and J genes are TRBV7-2 and TRBJ2-5; unclear D gene. The CDR3 loop spans 11 amino acids. V shed 6 bases and J shed 5 bases, with 7 bases lying between them. Looked up from germline, CDR1 is SGHTA and CDR2 is FQGNSA. The CDR3 is CASSSTETQYF. CDR3 DNA: TGTGCCAGCAGTTCTACGGAGACCCAGTACTTC. The variable domain in full, completed from reference TRBV7-2 and TRBJ2-5, reads GAGVSQSPSNKVTEKGKDVELRCDPISGHTALYWYRQSLGQGLEFLIYFQGNSAPDKSGLPSDRFSAERTGGSVSTLTIQRTQQEDSAVYLCASSSTETQYFGPGTRLLVL.

The genes are TRBV6-1 and TRBJ1-5; 7 nucleotides line up with TRBD1. With 6 bases clipped from V and 0 bases from J, the junction kept 2 bases outside the gene matches. The V gene's germline CDR1 is MNHNS and CDR2 SASEGT. CDR3 size: 14 residues. The CDR3 DNA reads TGTGCCAGCAGGGGACAGACTAGCAATCAGCCCCAGCATTTT. Protein sequence: CASRGQTSNQPQHF.

The genes are TRBV4-1 and TRBJ1-5; D remains ambiguous. CDR3 length: 16 residues. V was pared by 1 base and J by 0 bases, with 10 bases between. Germline V lookup: CDR1 MGHRA, CDR2 YSYEKL. CDR3 sequence reads: CASSQGTGNSNQPQHF. In nucleotides, the CDR3 is TGCGCCAGCAGCCAAGGGACGGGAAATAGCAATCAGCCCCAGCATTTT.

The chain is built from TRBV15 and TRBJ1-5; perhaps TRBD1 as D (6 bases). The CDR3 has 17 residues. V was pared by 2 bases and J by 0 bases, with 14 bases between. Per germline, CDR1 LNHNV and CDR2 YYDKDF (reference sequence). This chain's CDR3 is CATSRPRLTGSNQPQHF. In DNA, the CDR3 is TGTGCCACCAGCAGACCCCGACTGACAGGTAGCAATCAGCCCCAGCATTTT.

This sequence joins TRBV5-6 and TRBJ2-5, with a possible D match to TRBD2 (5 bases). The V end lost 4 bases, the J end lost 4 bases, and 14 bases lay between the germline ends. The CDR3 is 14 residues long. Germline V gives CDR1 SGHDT, CDR2 YYEEEE. This CDR3 reads CASSAWESRETQYF. CDR3 coding DNA: TGTGCCAGCAGCGCCTGGGAGTCGCGAGAGACCCAGTACTTC.

The CDR3 loop is CASSDQTGSEAFF. The CDR3 DNA follows: TGCGCCAGCAGCGACCAGACAGGCTCTGAAGCTTTCTTT. V gene TRBV4-3 combines with J gene TRBJ1-1; maybe TRBD1 (6 bases). V lost 5 bases, J lost 6 bases, and 13 bases lay in between. Looked up from germline, CDR1 is LGHNA and CDR2 is YSLEER. The CDR3 covers 13 residues.

The chain carries TRBV7-9 and TRBJ1-1; 8 bases map to TRBD1. The V gene's germline CDR1 is SEHNR and CDR2 FQNEAQ (reference sequence). Germline trimming cut 5 bases from V and 1 base from J; bases unmatched to any gene: 9. The CDR3 totals 16 residues. Here the CDR3 reads CASSRIQGEENTEAFF. The DNA of the CDR3 is TGTGCCAGCAGCCGTATACAGGGGGAGGAGAACACTGAAGCTTTCTTT.

V and J are TRBV7-2 and TRBJ1-6; TRBD1 is a possible D gene (6 bases). Germline V gene lookup returns CDR1 SGHTA and CDR2 FQGNSA. The CDR3 is 16 amino acids. V was shortened by 4 bases and J by 6 bases, with 16 bases between the two germline ends. The CDR3 region has the DNA TGTGCCAGCAGCTCCCAGGACAGCCTGCCTAATTCACCCCTCCACTTT. It translates to CASSSQDSLPNSPLHF.

J is TRBJ2-6 and V is TRBV19; D unclear. This CDR3 is 16 amino acids long. Germline assignment: CDR1 LNHDA and CDR2 SQIVND (reference sequence). The V end was cut by 9 bases, the J end by 3 bases, with 18 bases between. CDR3 in DNA: TGTGCCAGCTACCCCAGGCTGGGTTATGGGGCCAACGTCCTGACTTTC. As protein: CASYPRLGYGANVLTF.

The gene calls are TRBV7-2 and TRBJ2-1; TRBD1 matches 7 bases. This CDR3 has 13 residues. The V gene's germline CDR1 is SGHTA and CDR2 FQGNSA. Trimming removed 4 bases from V and 12 bases from J; junction bases left unmatched: 9. CDR3 sequence reads: CASSSSDRLGQFF. In nucleotides, the CDR3 is TGTGCCAGCAGCTCCTCGGACAGGCTGGGGCAGTTCTTC. Full variable domain (missing parts from reference TRBV7-2 and TRBJ2-1): GAGVSQSPSNKVTEKGKDVELRCDPISGHTALYWYRQSLGQGLEFLIYFQGNSAPDKSGLPSDRFSAERTGGSVSTLTIQRTQQEDSAVYLCASSSSDRLGQFFGPGTRLTVL.

Comments on this clone: Other nucleotide sequences from this sample produce the same CDR3. This sequence joins TRBV5-1 and TRBJ2-7; D might be TRBD2 (7 bases). Germline CDR1 SGHRS, CDR2 YFSETQ. The V and J ends lost 4 bases and 6 bases respectively, with 14 bases between them. This CDR3 has 13 amino acids. CDR3 nucleotide sequence: TGCGCCAGCAGCAGGGGGGAGGGTTTCGAGCAGTACTTC. Amino acids: CASSRGEGFEQYF.